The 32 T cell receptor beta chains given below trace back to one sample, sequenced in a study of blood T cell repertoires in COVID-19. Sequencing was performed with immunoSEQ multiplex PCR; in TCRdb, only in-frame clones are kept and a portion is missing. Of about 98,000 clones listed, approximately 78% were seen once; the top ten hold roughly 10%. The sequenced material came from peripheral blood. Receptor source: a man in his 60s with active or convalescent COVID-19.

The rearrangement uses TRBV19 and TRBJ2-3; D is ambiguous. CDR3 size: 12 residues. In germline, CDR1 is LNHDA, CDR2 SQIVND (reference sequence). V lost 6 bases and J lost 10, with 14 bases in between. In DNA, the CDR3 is TGTGCCAGTAGCTCCGTGCCAGGTCCGCAGTATTTT. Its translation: CASSSVPGPQYF.

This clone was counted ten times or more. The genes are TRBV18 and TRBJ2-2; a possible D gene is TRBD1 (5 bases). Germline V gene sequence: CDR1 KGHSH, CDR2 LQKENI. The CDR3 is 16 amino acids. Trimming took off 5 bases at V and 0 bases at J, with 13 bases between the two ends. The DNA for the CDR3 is TGTGCCAGCTCAAGACAGCTTAGGTCGAACACCGGGGAGCTGTTTTTT. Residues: CASSRQLRSNTGELFF.

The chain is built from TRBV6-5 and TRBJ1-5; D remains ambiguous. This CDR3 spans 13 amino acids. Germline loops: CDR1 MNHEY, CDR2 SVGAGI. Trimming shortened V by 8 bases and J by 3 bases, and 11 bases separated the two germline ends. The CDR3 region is CASLEVNNQPQHF. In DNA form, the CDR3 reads TGTGCCAGCCTCGAGGTAAACAATCAGCCCCAGCATTTT.

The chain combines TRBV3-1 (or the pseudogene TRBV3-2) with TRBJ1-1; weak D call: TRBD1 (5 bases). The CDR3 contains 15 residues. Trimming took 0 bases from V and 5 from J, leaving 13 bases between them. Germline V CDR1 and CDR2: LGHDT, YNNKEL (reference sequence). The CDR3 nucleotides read TGTGCCAGCAGCCAAGAACGCGTCACAGGAACTGAAGCTTTCTTT. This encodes CASSQERVTGTEAFF.

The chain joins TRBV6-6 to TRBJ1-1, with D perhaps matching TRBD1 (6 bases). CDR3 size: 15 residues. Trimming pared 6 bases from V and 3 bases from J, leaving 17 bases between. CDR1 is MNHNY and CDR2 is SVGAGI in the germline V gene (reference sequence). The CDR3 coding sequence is TGTGCCAGCAGCCAAGCCCCCTCAGGGGACACTGAAGCTTTCTTT. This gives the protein CASSQAPSGDTEAFF.

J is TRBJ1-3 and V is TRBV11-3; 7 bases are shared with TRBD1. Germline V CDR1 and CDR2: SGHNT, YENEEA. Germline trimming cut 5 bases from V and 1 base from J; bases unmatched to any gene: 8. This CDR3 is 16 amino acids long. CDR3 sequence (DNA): TGTGCCAGCAGCGAATTTACGACAGGGTCTGGAAACACCATATATTTT. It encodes CASSEFTTGSGNTIYF.

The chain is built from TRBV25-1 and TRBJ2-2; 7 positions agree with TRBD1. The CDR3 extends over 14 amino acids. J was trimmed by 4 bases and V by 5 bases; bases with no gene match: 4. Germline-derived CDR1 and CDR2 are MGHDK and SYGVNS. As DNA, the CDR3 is TGTGCCAGCAGTCTAGCAGGGGGCACCGGGGAGCTGTTTTTT. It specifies CASSLAGGTGELFF.

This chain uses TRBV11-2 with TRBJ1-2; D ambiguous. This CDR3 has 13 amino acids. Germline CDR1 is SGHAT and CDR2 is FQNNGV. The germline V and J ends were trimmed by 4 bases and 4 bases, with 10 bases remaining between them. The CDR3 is CASSYLGGYGYTF. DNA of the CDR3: TGTGCCAGCAGCTATCTGGGAGGCTATGGCTACACCTTC.

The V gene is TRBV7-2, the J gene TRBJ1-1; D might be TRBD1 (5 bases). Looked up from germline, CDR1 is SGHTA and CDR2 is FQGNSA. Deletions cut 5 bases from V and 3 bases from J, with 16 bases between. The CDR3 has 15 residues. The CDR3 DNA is TGTGCCAGCAGCGCCCAGGGCGCCCAAGACACTGAAGCTTTCTTT. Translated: CASSAQGAQDTEAFF.

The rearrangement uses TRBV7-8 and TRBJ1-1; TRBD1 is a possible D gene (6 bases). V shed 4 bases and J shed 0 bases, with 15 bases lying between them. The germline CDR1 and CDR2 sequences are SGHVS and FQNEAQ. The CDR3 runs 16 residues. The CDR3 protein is CASSSETGIMNTEAFF. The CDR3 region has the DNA TGTGCCAGCAGCTCCGAGACAGGCATAATGAACACTGAAGCTTTCTTT.

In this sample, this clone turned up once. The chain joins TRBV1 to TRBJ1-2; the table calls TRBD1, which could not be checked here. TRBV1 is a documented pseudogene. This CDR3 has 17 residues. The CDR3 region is CTSSQGTGRAPKGGYTF. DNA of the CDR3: TGCACCAGCAGCCAAGGGACAGGCCGGGCGCCCAAAGGGGGCTACACCTTC.

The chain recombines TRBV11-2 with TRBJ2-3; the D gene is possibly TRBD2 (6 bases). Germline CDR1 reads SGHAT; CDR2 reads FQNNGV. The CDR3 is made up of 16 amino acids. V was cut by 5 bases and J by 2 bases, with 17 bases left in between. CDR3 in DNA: TGTGCCAGCAGCCCAGGGAGGACGCCTTCCACAGATACGCAGTATTTT. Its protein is CASSPGRTPSTDTQYF. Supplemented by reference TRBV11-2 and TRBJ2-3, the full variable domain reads EAGVAQSPRYKIIEKRQSVAFWCNPISGHATLYWYQQILGQGPKLLIQFQNNGVVDDSQLPKDRFSAERLKGVDSTLKIQPAKLEDSAVYLCASSPGRTPSTDTQYFGPGTRLTVL.

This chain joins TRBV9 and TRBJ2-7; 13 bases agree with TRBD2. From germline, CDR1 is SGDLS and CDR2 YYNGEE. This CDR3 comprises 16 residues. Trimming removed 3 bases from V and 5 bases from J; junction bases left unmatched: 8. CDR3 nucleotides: TGTGCCAGCAGCGCCCGTTTCGGACTAGCGGGAGACGAGCAGTACTTC. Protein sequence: CASSARFGLAGDEQYF.

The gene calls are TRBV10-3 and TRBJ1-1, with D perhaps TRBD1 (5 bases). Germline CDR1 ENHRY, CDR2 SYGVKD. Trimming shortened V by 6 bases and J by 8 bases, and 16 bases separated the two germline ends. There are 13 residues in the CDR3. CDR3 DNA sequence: TGTGCCATCAGCGTTGACAGTCAGAAGGAAGCTTTCTTT. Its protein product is CAISVDSQKEAFF.

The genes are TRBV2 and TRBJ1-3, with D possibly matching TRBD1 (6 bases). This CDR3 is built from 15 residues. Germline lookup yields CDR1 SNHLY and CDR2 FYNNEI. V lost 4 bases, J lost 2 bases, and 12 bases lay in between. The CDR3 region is CASSALRGTGNTIYF. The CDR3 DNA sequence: TGTGCCAGCAGTGCGCTCAGGGGCACTGGAAACACCATATATTTT.

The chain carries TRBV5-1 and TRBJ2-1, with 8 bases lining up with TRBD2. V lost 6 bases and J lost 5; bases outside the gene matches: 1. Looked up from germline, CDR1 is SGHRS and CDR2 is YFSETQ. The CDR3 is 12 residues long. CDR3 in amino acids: CASKTSDNEQFF. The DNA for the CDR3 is TGCGCCAGCAAGACTAGCGACAATGAGCAGTTCTTC.

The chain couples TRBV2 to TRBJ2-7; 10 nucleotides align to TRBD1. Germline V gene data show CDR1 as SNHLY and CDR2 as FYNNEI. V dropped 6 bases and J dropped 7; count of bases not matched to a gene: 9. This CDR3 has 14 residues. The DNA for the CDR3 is TGTGCCAGCAGGTCCGGGACAGGGGTGGGTGAGCAGTACTTC. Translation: CASRSGTGVGEQYF.

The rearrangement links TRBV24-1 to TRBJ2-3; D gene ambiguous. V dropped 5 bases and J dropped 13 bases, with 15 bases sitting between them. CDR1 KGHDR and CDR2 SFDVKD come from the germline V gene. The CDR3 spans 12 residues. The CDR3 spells CATSGNPVQKYF. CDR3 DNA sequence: TGTGCCACCAGTGGCAACCCAGTACAAAAGTATTTT.

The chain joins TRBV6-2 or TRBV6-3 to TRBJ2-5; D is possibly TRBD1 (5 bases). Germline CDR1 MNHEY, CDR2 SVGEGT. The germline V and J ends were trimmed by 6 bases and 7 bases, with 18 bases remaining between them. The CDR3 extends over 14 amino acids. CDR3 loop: CASSVQDGLGTQYF. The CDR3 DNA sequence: TGTGCCAGCAGCGTACAGGACGGATTGGGGACCCAGTACTTC.

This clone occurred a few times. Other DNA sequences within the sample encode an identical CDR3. CDR3 protein: CASSVVPSGRGADTQYF. DNA of the CDR3: TGTGCCAGCAGCGTAGTCCCTAGCGGGAGGGGGGCAGATACGCAGTATTTT. The V and J genes are TRBV9 and TRBJ2-3; the match to TRBD2 covers 12 bases. This CDR3 spans 17 amino acids. V lost 0 bases to trimming and J lost 4 bases; unmatched junction nucleotides: 6. The V gene's germline CDR1 is SGDLS and CDR2 YYNGEE.

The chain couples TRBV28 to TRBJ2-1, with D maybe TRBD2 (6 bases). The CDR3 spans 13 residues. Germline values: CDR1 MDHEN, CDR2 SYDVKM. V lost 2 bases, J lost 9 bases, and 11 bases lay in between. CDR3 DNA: TGTGCCAGCAGTTTAGGGAGGTTAGGTGAGCAGTTCTTC. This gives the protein CASSLGRLGEQFF. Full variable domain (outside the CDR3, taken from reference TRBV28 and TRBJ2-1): DVKVTQSSRYLVKRTGEKVFLECVQDMDHENMFWYRQDPGLGLRLIYFSYDVKMKEKGDIPEGYSVSREKKERFSLILESASTNQTSMYLCASSLGRLGEQFFGPGTRLTVL.

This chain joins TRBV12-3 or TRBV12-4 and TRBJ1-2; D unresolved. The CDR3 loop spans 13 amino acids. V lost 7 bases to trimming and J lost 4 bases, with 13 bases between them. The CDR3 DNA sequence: TGTGCCAGCAACGAGGGCGGGAGCTATGGCTACACCTTC. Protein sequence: CASNEGGSYGYTF.

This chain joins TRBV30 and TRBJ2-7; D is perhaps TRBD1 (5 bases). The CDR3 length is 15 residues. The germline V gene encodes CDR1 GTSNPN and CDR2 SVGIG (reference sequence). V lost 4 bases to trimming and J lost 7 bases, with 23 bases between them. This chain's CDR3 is CAWNGRGGSYAEQYF. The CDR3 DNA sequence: TGTGCCTGGAATGGTAGGGGCGGATCCTACGCGGAGCAGTACTTC.

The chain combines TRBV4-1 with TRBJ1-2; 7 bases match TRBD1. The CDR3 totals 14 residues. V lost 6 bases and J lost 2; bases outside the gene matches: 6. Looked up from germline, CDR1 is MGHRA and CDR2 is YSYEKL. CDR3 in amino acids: CASSPIQGNYGYTF. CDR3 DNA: TGCGCCAGCAGTCCTATACAGGGGAACTATGGCTACACCTTC.

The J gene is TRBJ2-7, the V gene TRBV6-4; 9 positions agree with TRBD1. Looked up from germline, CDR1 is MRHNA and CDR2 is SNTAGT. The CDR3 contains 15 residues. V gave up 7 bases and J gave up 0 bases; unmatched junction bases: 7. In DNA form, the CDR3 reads TGTGCCAGCACCCGAAAGGGACAGGGCTCCTACGAGCAGTACTTC. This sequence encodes CASTRKGQGSYEQYF.

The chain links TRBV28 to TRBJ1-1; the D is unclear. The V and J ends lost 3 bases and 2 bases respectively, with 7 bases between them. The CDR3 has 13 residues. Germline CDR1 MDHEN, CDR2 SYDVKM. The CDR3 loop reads CASSFAVNTEAFF. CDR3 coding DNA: TGTGCCAGCAGTTTTGCGGTTAACACTGAAGCTTTCTTT.

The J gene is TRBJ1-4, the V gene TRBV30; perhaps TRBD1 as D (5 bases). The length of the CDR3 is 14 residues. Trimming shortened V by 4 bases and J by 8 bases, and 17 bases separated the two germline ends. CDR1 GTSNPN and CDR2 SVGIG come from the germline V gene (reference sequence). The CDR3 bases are TGTGCCTGGACTGAGGTTGGGGCAGCCGAAAAACTGTTTTTT. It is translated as CAWTEVGAAEKLFF.

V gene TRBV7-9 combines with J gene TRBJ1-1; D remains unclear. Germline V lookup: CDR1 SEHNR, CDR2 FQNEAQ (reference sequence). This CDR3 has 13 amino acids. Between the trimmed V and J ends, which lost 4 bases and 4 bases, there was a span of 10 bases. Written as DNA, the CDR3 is TGTGCCAGCAGCTCGTCAGGTTCCACTGAAGCTTTCTTT. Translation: CASSSSGSTEAFF.

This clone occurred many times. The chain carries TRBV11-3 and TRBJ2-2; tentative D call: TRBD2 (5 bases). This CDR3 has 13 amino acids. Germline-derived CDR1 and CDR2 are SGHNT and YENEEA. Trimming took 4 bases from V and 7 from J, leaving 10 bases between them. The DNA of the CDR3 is TGTGCCAGCAGCTACGAAGGAGGCGGGGAGCTGTTTTTT. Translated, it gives CASSYEGGGELFF.

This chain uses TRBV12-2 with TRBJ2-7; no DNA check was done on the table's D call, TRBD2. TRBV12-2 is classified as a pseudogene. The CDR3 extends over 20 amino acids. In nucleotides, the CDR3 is TGTGCAAGTCGCCCCGATGGGGGACTTCAGCTTCCCCGGCTCTCCTACGAGCAGTACGTC. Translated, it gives CASRPDGGLQLPRLSYEQYV.

The CDR3 DNA follows: TGTGCCATCAGTGCAGAGAACTATGCAACTAATGAAAAACTGTTTTTT. This gives the protein CAISAENYATNEKLFF. The genes are TRBV10-3 and TRBJ1-4; D is unclear. Germline assignment: CDR1 ENHRY and CDR2 SYGVKD. This CDR3 comprises 16 residues. The ends were cut back, 4 bases at V and 0 bases at J, with 12 bases in the middle.

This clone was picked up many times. DNA for the CDR3: TGTGCCAGCTCACCACGGACTAGCAGAAACAATGAGCAGTTCTTC. Its translation is CASSPRTSRNNEQFF. V gene TRBV18 combines with J gene TRBJ2-1; 8 bases match TRBD2. The CDR3 is made up of 15 amino acids. Germline assignment: CDR1 KGHSH and CDR2 LQKENI. J was trimmed by 5 bases and V by 1 base; bases with no gene match: 4.